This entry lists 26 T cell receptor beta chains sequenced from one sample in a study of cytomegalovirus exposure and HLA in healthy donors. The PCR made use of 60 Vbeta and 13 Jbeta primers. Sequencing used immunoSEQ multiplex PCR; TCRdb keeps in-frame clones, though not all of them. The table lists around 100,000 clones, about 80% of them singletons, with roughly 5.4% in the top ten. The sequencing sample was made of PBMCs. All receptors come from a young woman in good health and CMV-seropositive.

The chain's CDR3 is CASSIGTFYEQYF. For the CDR3, the DNA is TGCGCCAGCAGCATCGGGACTTTTTACGAGCAGTACTTC. The V gene is TRBV5-1, the J gene TRBJ2-7; tentative D call: TRBD2 (6 bases). V was trimmed by 4 bases and J by 4 bases, leaving 12 bases between them. Germline CDR1 SGHRS, CDR2 YFSETQ. The CDR3 runs 13 residues.

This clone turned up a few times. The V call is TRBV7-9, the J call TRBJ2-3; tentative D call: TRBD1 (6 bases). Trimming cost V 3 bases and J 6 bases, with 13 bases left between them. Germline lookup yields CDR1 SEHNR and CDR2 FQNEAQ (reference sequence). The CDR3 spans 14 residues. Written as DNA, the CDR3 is TGTGCCAGCAGCTTGAGCAGGGGCAGGGATACGCAGTATTTT. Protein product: CASSLSRGRDTQYF.

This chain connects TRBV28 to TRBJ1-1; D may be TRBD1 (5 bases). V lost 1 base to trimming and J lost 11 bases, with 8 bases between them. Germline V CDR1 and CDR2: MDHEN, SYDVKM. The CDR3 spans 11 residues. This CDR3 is CASSLSGLAFF. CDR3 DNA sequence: TGTGCCAGCAGTTTATCAGGGCTGGCTTTCTTT.

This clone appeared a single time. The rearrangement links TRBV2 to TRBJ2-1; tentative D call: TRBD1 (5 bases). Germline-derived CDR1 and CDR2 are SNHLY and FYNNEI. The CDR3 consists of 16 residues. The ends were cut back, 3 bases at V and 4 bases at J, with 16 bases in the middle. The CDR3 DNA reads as TGTGCCAGCAGTGATTCAGGGAAGCCATATTACAATGAGCAGTTCTTC. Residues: CASSDSGKPYYNEQFF.

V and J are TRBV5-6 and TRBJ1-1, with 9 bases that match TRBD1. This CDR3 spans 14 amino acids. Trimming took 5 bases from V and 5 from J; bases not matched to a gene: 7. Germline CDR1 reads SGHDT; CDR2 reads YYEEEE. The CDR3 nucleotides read TGTGCCAGCAGATATGACAGGGGGAGGACTGAAGCTTTCTTT. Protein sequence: CASRYDRGRTEAFF.

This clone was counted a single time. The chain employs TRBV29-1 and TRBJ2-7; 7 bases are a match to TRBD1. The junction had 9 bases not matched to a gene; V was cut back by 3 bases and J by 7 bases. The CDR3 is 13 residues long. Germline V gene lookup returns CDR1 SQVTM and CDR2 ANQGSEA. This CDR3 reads CSVDLGGAEEQYF. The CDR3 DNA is TGCAGCGTTGACCTAGGGGGCGCGGAGGAGCAGTACTTC.

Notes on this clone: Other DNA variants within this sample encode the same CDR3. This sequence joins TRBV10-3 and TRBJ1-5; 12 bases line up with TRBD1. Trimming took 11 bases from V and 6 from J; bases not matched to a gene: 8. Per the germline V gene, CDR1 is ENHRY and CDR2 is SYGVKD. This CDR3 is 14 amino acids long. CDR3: CAPPGTGGGQPQHF. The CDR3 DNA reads TGTGCCCCCCCAGGGACAGGGGGCGGTCAGCCCCAGCATTTT.

The CDR3, as DNA: TGTGCCAGTAGTATCCATCCATCCGACAGGGTTCGAACTGAAGCTTTCTTT. It translates to CASSIHPSDRVRTEAFF. V usage is TRBV19 and J usage is TRBJ1-1, with 7 nucleotides matching TRBD1. Germline V gene sequence: CDR1 LNHDA, CDR2 SQIVND (reference sequence). The CDR3 has 17 residues. J was trimmed by 5 bases and V by 3 bases; bases with no gene match: 15.

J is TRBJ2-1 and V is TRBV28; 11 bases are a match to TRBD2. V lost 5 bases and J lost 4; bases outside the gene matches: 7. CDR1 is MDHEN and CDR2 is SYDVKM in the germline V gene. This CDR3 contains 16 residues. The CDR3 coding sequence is TGTGCCAGCAGTGCCTATACTAGCGGGAGTTACAATGAGCAGTTCTTC. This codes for CASSAYTSGSYNEQFF.

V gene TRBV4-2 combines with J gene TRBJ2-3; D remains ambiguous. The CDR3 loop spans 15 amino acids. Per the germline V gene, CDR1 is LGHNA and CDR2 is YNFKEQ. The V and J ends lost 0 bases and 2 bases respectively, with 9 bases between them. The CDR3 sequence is CASSQELISTDTQYF. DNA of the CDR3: TGTGCCAGCAGCCAAGAACTTATTTCCACAGATACGCAGTATTTT.

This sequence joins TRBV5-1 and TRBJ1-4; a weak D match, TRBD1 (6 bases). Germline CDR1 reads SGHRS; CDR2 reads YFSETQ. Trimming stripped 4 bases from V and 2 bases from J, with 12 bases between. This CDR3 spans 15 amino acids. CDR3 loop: CASSPTGKTNEKLFF. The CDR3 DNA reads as TGCGCCAGCAGCCCAACAGGGAAGACTAATGAAAAACTGTTTTTT. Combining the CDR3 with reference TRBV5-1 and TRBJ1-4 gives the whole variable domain KAGVTQTPRYLIKTRGQQVTLSCSPISGHRSVSWYQQTPGQGLQFLFEYFSETQRNKGNFPGRFSGRQFSNSRSEMNVSTLELGDSALYLCASSPTGKTNEKLFFGSGTQLSVL.

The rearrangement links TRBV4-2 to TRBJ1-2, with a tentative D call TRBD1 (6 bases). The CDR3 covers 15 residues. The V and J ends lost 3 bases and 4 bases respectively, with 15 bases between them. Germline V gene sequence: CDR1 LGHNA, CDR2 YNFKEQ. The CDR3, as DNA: TGTGCCAGCAGCCAGAGGGGAGGGGGATCCTATGGCTACACCTTC. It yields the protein CASSQRGGGSYGYTF.

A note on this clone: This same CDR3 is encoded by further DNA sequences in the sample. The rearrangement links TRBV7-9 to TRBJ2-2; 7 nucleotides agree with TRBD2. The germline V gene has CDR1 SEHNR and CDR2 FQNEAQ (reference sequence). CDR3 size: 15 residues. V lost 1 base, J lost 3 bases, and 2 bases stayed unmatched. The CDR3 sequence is CASSLVAGDTGELFF. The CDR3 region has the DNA TGTGCCAGCAGCTTAGTCGCGGGAGACACCGGGGAGCTGTTTTTT.

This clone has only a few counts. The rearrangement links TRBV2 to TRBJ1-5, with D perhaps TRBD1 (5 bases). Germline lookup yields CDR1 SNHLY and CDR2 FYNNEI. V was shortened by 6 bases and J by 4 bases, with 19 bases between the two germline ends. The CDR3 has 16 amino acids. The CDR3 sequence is CASSQTVGGWNQPQHF. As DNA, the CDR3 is TGTGCCAGCAGCCAGACAGTCGGAGGGTGGAATCAGCCCCAGCATTTT.

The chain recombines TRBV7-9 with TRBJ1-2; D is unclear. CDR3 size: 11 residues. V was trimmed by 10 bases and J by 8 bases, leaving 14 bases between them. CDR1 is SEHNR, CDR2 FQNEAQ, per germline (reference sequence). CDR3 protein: CAISREEGYTF. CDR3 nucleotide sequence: TGTGCCATCTCACGGGAGGAGGGCTACACCTTC.

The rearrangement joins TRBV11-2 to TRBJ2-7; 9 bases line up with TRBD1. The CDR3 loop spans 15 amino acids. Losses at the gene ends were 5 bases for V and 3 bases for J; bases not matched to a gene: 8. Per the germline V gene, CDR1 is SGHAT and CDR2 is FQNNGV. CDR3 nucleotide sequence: TGTGCCAGCAGCATCGTCCGGGACAGGGTCTACGAGCAGTACTTC. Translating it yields CASSIVRDRVYEQYF.

The CDR3 region has the DNA TGCGCCAGCAGCTTGGAGGGGGCGCGAGGTCAGCCCCAGCATTTT. Its translation is CASSLEGARGQPQHF. V gene TRBV5-1 combines with J gene TRBJ1-5; 7 bases are shared with TRBD1. In germline, CDR1 is SGHRS, CDR2 YFSETQ. V shed 0 bases, J shed 6 bases, and the junction held 6 bases outside the gene matches. The CDR3 runs to 15 residues.

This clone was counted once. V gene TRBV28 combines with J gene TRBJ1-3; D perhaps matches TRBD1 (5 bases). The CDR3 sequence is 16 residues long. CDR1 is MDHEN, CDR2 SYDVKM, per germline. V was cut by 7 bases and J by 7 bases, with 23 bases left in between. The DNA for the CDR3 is TGTGCCAGCAAGGCCCTAAACATGAAATCAGGGAACACCATATATTTT. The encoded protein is CASKALNMKSGNTIYF.

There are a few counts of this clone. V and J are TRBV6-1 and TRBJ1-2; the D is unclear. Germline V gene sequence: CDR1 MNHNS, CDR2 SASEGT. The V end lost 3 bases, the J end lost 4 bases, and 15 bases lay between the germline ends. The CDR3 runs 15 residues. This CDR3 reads CASSEPGLALYGYTF. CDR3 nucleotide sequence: TGTGCCAGCAGTGAGCCAGGCCTGGCACTCTATGGCTACACCTTC.

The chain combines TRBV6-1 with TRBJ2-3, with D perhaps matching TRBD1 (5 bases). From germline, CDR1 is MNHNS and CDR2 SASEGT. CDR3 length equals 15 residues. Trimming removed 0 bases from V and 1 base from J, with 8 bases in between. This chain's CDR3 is CASSEAKGGTDTQYF. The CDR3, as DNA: TGTGCCAGCAGTGAAGCGAAAGGGGGCACAGATACGCAGTATTTT.

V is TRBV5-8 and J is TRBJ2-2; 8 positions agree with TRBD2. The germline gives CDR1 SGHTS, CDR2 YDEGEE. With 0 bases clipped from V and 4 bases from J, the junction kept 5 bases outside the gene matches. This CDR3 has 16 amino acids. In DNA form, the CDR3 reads TGTGCCAGCAGCTTGGAGGGACTAGTCGGCACCGGGGAGCTGTTTTTT. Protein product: CASSLEGLVGTGELFF.

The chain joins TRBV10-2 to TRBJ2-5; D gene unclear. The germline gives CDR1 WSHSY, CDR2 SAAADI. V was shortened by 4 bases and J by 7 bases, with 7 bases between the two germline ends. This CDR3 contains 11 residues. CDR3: CASSVDRTQYF. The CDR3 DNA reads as TGCGCCAGCAGTGTAGATCGGACCCAGTACTTC.

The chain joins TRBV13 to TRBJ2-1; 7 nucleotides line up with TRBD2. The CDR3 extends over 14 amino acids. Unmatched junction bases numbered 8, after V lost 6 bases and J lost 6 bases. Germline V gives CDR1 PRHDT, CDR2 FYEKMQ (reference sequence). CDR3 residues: CASSLAGVPNEQFF. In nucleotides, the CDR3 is TGTGCCAGCAGTCTGGCGGGAGTACCCAATGAGCAGTTCTTC.

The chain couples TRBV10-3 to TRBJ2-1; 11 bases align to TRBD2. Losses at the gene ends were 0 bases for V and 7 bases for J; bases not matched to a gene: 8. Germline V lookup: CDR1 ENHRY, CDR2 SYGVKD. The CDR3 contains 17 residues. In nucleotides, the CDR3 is TGTGCCATCAGTGAGTCGAGCCTAGCGGGAGGTGTGAATGAGCAGTTCTTC. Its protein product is CAISESSLAGGVNEQFF.

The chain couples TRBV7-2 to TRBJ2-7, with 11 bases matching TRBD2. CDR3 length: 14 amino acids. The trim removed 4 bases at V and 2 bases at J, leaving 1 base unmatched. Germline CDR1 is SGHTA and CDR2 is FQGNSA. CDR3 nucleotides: TGTGCCAGCAGCTCTAGCGGGAGGCCCTACGAGCAGTACTTC. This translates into CASSSSGRPYEQYF.

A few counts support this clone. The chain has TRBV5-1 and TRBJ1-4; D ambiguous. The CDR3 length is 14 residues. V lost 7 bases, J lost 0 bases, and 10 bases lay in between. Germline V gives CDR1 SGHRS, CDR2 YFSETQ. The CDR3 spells CASRPEATNEKLFF. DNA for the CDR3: TGCGCCAGCCGGCCGGAGGCAACTAATGAAAAACTGTTTTTT.